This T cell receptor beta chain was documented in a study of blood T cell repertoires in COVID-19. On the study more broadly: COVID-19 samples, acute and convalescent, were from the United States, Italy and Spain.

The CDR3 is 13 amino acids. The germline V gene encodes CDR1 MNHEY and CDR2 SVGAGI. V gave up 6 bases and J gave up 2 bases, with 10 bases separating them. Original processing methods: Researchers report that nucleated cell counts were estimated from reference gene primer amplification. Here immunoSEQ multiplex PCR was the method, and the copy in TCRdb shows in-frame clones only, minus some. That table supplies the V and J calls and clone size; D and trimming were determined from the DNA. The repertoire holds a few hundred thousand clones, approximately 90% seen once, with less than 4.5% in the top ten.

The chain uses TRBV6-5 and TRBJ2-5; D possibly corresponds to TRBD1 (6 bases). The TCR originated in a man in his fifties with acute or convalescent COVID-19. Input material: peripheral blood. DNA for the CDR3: TGTGCCAGCAGACGGGACAAGCAAGAGACCCAGTACTTC. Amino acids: CASRRDKQETQYF.